This TCR beta chain came from a study of Graves' ophthalmopathy and Graves' hyperthyroidism (dated by TCRdb to between 2017 and 2018). General notes on the study: Peripheral blood was collected at initial diagnosis, before any treatment. The study used signatures of the TCR beta repertoire to tell Graves' ophthalmopathy apart from Graves' hyperthyroidism and to predict which patients would progress to ophthalmopathy. In total, around 140 blood samples were TCR-sequenced: some 40 ophthalmopathy, 75 hyperthyroidism and approximately 17 hyperthyroidism-to-ophthalmopathy patients. To explore V-J signatures distinguishing ophthalmopathy from hyperthyroidism, a discovery set of approximately 100 patients (fewer than 45 ophthalmopathy, roughly 56 stable hyperthyroidism) was enrolled. An independent validation cohort comprised 18 hyperthyroidism patients and roughly 15 patients who later progressed from hyperthyroidism to ophthalmopathy. T-cell repertoires of thyroid tissue and blood were compared in more than 5 hyperthyroidism patients. Following sampling, methimazole starting at 30 mg daily was administered to hyperthyroidism patients, and high-dose intravenous methylprednisolone was administered to ophthalmopathy patients. The roughly 100 discovery patients were divided at random into training and test sets in a 7:3 ratio. Study-wide findings and limitations: Most expanded thyroid clonotypes with a frequency above 0.001 also appeared in blood, which suggests that blood repertoires may reflect the immune response in the thyroid. In cross-validation, the 13-signature model distinguished ophthalmopathy from stable hyperthyroidism with 85% to 90% sensitivity and around 81% specificity, and in the test set the corresponding values were roughly 80% and 75%. No statistical method was used to predetermine the sample size, and group allocation was not hidden from the investigators. In validation, the model predicted ophthalmopathy progression with about 71% sensitivity and 72.22% specificity; some twelve predicted patients were CT-confirmed with GO in a median of about 6.2 months.

V sheds 5 bases and J sheds 0 bases, leaving 25 bases between their ends. Inclusive of the bounding cysteine and phenylalanine, the CDR3 is 19 residues long. Only CDR3 DNA is held: 57 bases, read in frame from base 1. In the germline V gene, CDR1 corresponds to MDHEN and CDR2 to SYDVKM. The sample holds many counts of this clonotype. Its antigen is still unknown. Base qualities were left out, and no much larger clone turns up one base away. Ophthalmopathy patients had moderately to severely active disease, Clinical Activity Score of at least 3, NOSPECS grade of at least 4, and disease duration under 3 months. Patients were excluded if they had other autoimmune diseases, uncontrolled infections, pregnancy or lactation. Diagnosis was based on clinical symptoms, serum thyroxine, TRAb, thyroid ultrasound and orbital computed tomography. PBMCs were isolated from 7.5 to 10 ml of fresh peripheral blood by Ficoll-Paque density gradient centrifugation. Trizol reagent was used to extract the total RNA, and its quality was then checked on an Agilent 2100 Bioanalyzer.

TCR beta CDR3 regions were amplified from RNA transcripts for repertoire sequencing. A first-round RT-PCR used HTBI primers with the Qiagen OneStep RT-PCR kit, followed by a second-round multiplex PCR, size selection and purification. Libraries were sequenced paired-end with 100 bp reads on an Illumina HiSeq2000. Concerning the study's data processing: SOAPnuke was used to process the reads, throwing out any read that had adapters, had uncalled bases, had a mean Phred below 15, or lacked an exact constant-primer or identifier match. High-quality paired reads were merged with COPE v1.2.5. Each unique nucleotide sequence was defined as a clonotype, and clonotypes were aligned to IMGT TRB V, D and J references with MiTCR v1.1. The analysis was limited to V-J combinations with a frequency above 0.0001, which together covered roughly 99% of repertoires. For each V-J combination, a TCR clonal expansion and chaos score was defined as the ratio of F50 clonal expansion to chaos observed in the TCRdist matrix. Welch's t-statistics and random forest were used to reduce the features to about a dozen V-J combinations, which were then used as input to a naive Bayes classifier. Thyroid-blood repertoire similarity was quantified with the Morisita-Horn index. TCRdb took the public reads, trimmed them with fastp at Q25, ran MiXCR for clone calling and kept in-frame beta chains. Identical CDR3 protein sequences are pooled into one entry, listed with their most common genes and DNA. V and J calls and clone size were set by TCRdb, not the authors. The table for this sample lists 150,000 to 200,000 distinct CDR3 sequences; around two fifths of them were counted only once. Of the sample, about 8.2% is held by the ten largest clones.

This TCR derives from a man aged 25-45 years with Graves' ophthalmopathy. Donor details come from another sample of the same person, matched by shared clones. The chain couples TRBV28 to TRBJ1-2; the D region possibly corresponds to TRBD1 (6 bases align). Sequenced sample: peripheral blood. The nucleotide sequence reads TGTGCCAGCAGTATCATACCGTGGTCCGCGGGACATTCTAACTATGGCTACACCTTC. Translated, this is CASSIIPWSAGHSNYGYTF.